The rows below give T cell receptor beta chains drawn from one sample of a study of OX40 agonist ivuxolimab in advanced cancers. Measured with immunoSEQ multiplex PCR; TCRdb has only the in-frame clones, and not every one. The sample includes about 46,000 clones, roughly 90% of them seen just once. This specimen was CD4+ or CD8+ T cells sorted from blood, taken in a trial of the OX40 agonist ivuxolimab. These receptors all come from an adult with an advanced solid tumor such as melanoma, head and neck, liver or kidney cancer. Each CDR3 is given with its conserved first and last residue. The D gene is left open where the match is weak. The listing skips clone size in some rows; elsewhere it reads once, few, many or a size class.

TRBJ2-7,.,TRBD2,TRBV6-5,CASSYSTGREAYEQYF,TGTGCCAGCAGTTACTCGACGGGGAGGGAGGCTTACGAGCAGTACTTC
TRBJ1-1,.,.,TRBV7-6,CASSSGTSNTEAFF,TGTGCCAGCAGCTCCGGGACAAGTAACACTGAAGCTTTCTTT
TRBJ1-2,once,TRBD1,TRBV9,CASSVGGQALTPYGYTF,TGTGCCAGCAGCGTAGGGGGACAGGCCCTAACCCCCTATGGCTACACCTTC
TRBJ1-4,.,TRBD1,TRBV13,CASSLGQGVRATNEKLFF,TGTGCCAGCAGCTTAGGCCAGGGGGTTCGGGCAACTAATGAAAAACTGTTTTTT
TRBJ2-5,.,TRBD2,TRBV4-3,CASSQDTASGQQETQYF,TGCGCCAGCAGCCAAGATACGGCTAGCGGGCAACAAGAGACCCAGTACTTC
TRBJ1-1,.,TRBD1,TRBV2,CASSRQGTDTEAFF,TGTGCCAGCAGTCGACAGGGTACGGACACTGAAGCTTTCTTT
TRBJ2-1,.,.,TRBV5-6,CASSGRSSYNEQFF,TGTGCCAGCAGTGGGAGGAGCTCCTACAATGAGCAGTTCTTC
TRBJ2-4,.,.,TRBV2,CASSGPPRGYIQYF,TGTGCCAGCAGCGGACCCCCACGGGGTTACATTCAGTACTTC
TRBJ1-5,.,TRBD1,TRBV5-8,CASSSQGVSGQPQHF,TGTGCCAGCAGCTCCCAGGGGGTTAGCGGTCAGCCCCAGCATTTT
TRBJ2-5,.,.,TRBV7-9,CASSSNYIEETQYF,TGTGCCAGCAGCTCCAATTACATTGAAGAGACCCAGTACTTC
TRBJ1-3,.,.,TRBV4-1,CASSQDTGNTIYF,TGCGCCAGCAGCCAAGATACTGGAAACACCATATATTTT
TRBJ1-2,.,TRBD1,TRBV6-1,CASRVDRGGIYGYTF,TGTGCCAGCAGGGTGGACAGGGGCGGTATCTATGGCTACACCTTC
TRBJ2-7,.,.,TRBV15,CATSRGEGRPYEQYF,TGTGCCACCAGCAGAGGAGAAGGGCGACCCTACGAGCAGTACTTC
TRBJ2-5,once,.,TRBV7-7,CASSLAEWDQETQYF,TGTGCTAGCAGCTTAGCGGAGTGGGACCAAGAGACCCAGTACTTC
TRBJ1-5,.,.,TRBV4-1,CASSLRVGQPQHF,TGCGCCAGCAGCCTCAGGGTGGGACAGCCCCAGCATTTT
TRBJ2-7,once,.,TRBV7-9,CASSPVVDKTYEQYF,TGTGCCAGCAGCCCTGTCGTGGACAAAACCTACGAGCAGTACTTC
TRBJ2-1,.,.,TRBV18,CASSPPPGQKRGEQFF,TGTGCCAGCTCACCACCGCCGGGCCAAAAGAGGGGTGAGCAGTTCTTC
TRBJ2-5,once,.,TRBV7-3,CASSSTGIGGETQYF,TGTGCCAGCAGCTCCACAGGGATCGGGGGAGAGACCCAGTACTTC
TRBJ2-1,.,.,TRBV25-1,CASSEWGHSPYNEQFF,TGTGCCAGCAGTGAATGGGGTCACTCACCCTACAATGAGCAGTTCTTC